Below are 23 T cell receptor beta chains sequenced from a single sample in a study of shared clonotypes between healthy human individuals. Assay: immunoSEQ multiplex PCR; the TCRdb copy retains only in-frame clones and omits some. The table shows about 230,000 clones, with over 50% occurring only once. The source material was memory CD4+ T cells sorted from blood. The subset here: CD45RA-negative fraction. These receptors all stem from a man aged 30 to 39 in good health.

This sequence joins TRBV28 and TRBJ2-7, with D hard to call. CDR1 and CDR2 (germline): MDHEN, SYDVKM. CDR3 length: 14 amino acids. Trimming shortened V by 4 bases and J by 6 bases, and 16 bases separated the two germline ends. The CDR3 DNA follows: TGTGCCAGCAGTTCCTCCGGCGGTGCGGTCGAGCAGTACTTC. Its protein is CASSSSGGAVEQYF.

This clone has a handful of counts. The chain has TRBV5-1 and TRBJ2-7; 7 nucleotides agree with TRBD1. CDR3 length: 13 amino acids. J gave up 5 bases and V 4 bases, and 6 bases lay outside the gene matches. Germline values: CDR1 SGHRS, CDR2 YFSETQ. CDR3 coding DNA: TGCGCCAGCAGCCGACAGGGTCGGGACGAGCAGTACTTC. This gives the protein CASSRQGRDEQYF.

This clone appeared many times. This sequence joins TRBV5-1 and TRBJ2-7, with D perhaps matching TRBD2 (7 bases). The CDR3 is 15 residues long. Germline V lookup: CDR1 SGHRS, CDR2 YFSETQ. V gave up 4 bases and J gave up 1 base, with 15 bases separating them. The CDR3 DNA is TGCGCCAGCAGCGGTTCGGGGGGCAGATCCTACGAGCAGTACTTC. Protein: CASSGSGGRSYEQYF.

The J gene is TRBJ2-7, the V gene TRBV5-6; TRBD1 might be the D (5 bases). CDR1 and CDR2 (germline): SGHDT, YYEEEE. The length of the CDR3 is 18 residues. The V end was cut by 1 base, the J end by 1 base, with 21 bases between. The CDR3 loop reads CASSLNRRKGYSSYEQYF. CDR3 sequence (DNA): TGTGCCAGCAGCTTGAACCGTAGAAAGGGGTATTCATCCTACGAGCAGTACTTC.

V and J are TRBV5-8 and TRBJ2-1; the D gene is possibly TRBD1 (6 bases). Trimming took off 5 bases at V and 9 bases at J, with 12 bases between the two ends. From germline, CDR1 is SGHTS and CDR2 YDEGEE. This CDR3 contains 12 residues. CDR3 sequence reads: CASRNRVSEQFF. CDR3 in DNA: TGTGCCAGCAGGAACAGGGTGAGTGAGCAGTTCTTC.

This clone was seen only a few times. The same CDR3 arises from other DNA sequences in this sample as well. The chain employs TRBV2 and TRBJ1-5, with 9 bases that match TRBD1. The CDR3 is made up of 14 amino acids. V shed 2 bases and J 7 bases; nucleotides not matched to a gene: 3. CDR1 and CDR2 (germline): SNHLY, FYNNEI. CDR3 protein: CASSERTGEQPQHF. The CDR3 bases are TGTGCCAGCAGTGAACGGACAGGGGAACAGCCCCAGCATTTT.

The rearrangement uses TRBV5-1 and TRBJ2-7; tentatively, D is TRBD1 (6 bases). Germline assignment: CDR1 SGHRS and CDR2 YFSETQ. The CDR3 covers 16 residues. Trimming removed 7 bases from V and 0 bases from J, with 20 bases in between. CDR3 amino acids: CASSTQGGPSSYEQYF. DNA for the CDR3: TGCGCCAGCTCCACCCAAGGGGGACCAAGCTCCTACGAGCAGTACTTC.

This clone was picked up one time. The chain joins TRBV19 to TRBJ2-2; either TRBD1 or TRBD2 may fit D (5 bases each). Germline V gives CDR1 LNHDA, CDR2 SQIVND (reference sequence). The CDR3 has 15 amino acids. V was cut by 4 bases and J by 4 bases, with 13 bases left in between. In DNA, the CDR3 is TGTGCCAGTAGTAAATGGGTAGGGACCACCGGGGAGCTGTTTTTT. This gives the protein CASSKWVGTTGELFF.

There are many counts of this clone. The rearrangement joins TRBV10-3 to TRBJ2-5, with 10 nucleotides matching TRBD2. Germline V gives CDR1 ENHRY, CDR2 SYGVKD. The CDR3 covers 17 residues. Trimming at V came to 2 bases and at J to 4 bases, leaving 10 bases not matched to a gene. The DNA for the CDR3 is TGTGCCATCAGTGAGGTCCTAGCGGGAGAGGGGGGAGAGACCCAGTACTTC. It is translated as CAISEVLAGEGGETQYF.

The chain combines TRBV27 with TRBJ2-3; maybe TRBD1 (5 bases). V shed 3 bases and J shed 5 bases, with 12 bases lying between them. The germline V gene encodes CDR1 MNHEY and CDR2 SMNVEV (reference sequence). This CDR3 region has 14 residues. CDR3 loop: CASSLARAGDTQYF. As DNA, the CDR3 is TGTGCCAGCAGTTTGGCCAGGGCCGGAGATACGCAGTATTTT.

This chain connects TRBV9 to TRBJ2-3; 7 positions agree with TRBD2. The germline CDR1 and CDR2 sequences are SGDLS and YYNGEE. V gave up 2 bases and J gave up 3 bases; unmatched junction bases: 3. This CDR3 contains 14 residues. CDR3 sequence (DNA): TGTGCCAGCAGCGTCTCCGGGAGGACAGATACGCAGTATTTT. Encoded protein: CASSVSGRTDTQYF.

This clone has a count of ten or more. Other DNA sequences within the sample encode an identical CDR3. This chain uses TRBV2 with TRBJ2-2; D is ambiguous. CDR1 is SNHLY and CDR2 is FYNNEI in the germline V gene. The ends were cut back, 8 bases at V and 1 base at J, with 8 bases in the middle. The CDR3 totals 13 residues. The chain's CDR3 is CASLPGNTGELFF. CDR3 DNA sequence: TGTGCCAGCCTTCCGGGGAACACCGGGGAGCTGTTTTTT.

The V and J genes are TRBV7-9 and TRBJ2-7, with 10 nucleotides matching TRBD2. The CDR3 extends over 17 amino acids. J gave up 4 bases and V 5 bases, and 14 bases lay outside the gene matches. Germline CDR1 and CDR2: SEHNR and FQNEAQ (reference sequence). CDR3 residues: CASSPLTTAGGMYEQYF. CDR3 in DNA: TGTGCCAGCAGCCCCCTCACGACAGCGGGAGGGATGTACGAGCAGTACTTC.

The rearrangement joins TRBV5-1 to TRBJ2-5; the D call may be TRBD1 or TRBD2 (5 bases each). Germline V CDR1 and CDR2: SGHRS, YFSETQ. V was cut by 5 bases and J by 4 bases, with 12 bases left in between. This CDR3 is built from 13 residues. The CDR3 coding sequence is TGCGCCAGCAGGCCCGGGACGCGAGAGACCCAGTACTTC. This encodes CASRPGTRETQYF.

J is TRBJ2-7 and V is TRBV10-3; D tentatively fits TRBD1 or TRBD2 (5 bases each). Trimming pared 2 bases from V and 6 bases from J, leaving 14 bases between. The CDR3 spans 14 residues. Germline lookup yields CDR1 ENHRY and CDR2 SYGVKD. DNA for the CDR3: TGTGCCATCAGTGAGACAATCGAGGGGAGCGAGCAGTACTTC. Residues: CAISETIEGSEQYF.

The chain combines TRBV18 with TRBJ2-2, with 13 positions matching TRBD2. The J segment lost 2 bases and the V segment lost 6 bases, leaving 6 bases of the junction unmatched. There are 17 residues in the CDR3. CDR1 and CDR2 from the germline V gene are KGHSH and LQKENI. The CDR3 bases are TGTGCCAGCTCGTTGGGACTAGCGGGAATAAACACCGGGGAGCTGTTTTTT. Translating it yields CASSLGLAGINTGELFF.

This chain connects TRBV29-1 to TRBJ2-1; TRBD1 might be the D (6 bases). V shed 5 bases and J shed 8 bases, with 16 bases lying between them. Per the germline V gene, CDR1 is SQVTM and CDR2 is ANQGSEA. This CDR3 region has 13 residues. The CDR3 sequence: CSVTGFGRYEQFF. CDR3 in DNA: TGCAGCGTTACAGGGTTCGGGCGGTATGAGCAGTTCTTC.

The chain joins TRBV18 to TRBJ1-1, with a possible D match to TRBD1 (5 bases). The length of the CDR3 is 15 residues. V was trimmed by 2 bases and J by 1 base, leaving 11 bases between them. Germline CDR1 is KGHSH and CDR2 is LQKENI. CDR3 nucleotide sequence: TGTGCCAGCTCACCAGGGGGGACGAGGAACACTGAAGCTTTCTTT. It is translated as CASSPGGTRNTEAFF.

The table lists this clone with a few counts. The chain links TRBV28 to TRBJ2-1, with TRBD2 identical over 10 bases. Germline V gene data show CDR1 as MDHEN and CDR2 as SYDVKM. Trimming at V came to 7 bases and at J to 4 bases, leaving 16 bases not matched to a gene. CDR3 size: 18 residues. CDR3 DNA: TGTGCCAGCATAGGAATCACAAACTTACTAGCGGGGTACAATGAGCAGTTCTTC. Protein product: CASIGITNLLAGYNEQFF. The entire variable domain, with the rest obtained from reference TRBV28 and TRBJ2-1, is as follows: DVKVTQSSRYLVKRTGEKVFLECVQDMDHENMFWYRQDPGLGLRLIYFSYDVKMKEKGDIPEGYSVSREKKERFSLILESASTNQTSMYLCASIGITNLLAGYNEQFFGPGTRLTVL.

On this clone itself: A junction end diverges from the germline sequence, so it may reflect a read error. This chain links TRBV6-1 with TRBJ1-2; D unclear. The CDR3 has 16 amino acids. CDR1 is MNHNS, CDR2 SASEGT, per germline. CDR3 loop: CTSSKAKTGNSYGYTF. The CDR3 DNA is TGTACCAGCAGTAAAGCGAAAACTGGGAACTCCTATGGCTACACCTTC.

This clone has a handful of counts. The CDR3 loop reads CSVPPPGTSGRGETQYF. The CDR3 DNA is TGCAGCGTCCCGCCCCCCGGGACTAGCGGGAGAGGGGAGACCCAGTACTTC. The chain recombines TRBV29-1 with TRBJ2-5; 14 nucleotides line up with TRBD2. Germline CDR1 is SQVTM and CDR2 is ANQGSEA. V was clipped by 6 bases and J by 5 bases; unmatched bases: 14. The CDR3 extends over 17 amino acids. Full variable domain (remainder filled in from reference TRBV29-1 and TRBJ2-5): SAVISQKPSRDICQRGTSLTIQCQVDSQVTMMFWYRQQPGQSLTLIATANQGSEATYESGFVIDKFPISRPNLTFSTLTVSNMSPEDSSIYLCSVPPPGTSGRGETQYFGPGTRLLVL.

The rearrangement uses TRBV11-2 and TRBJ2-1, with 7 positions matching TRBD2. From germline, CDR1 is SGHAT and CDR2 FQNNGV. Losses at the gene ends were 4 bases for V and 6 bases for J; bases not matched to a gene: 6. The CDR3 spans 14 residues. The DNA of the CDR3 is TGTGCCAGCAGCTGGGAGGGGCTAGCCAATGAGCAGTTCTTC. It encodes CASSWEGLANEQFF. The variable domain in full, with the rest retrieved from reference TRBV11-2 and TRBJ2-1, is EAGVAQSPRYKIIEKRQSVAFWCNPISGHATLYWYQQILGQGPKLLIQFQNNGVVDDSQLPKDRFSAERLKGVDSTLKIQPAKLEDSAVYLCASSWEGLANEQFFGPGTRLTVL.

The CDR3 here is CASSSDRGTMTEKLFF. The CDR3 DNA reads as TGTGCCAGCAGCTCGGACAGGGGAACCATGACGGAAAAACTGTTTTTT. The genes are TRBV28 and TRBJ1-4; 9 positions agree with TRBD1. This CDR3 is built from 16 residues. V trimming: 6 bases; J trimming: 8 bases; junction bases outside the gene matches: 13. From germline, CDR1 is MDHEN and CDR2 SYDVKM. The entire variable domain, with the rest obtained from reference TRBV28 and TRBJ1-4, is as follows: DVKVTQSSRYLVKRTGEKVFLECVQDMDHENMFWYRQDPGLGLRLIYFSYDVKMKEKGDIPEGYSVSREKKERFSLILESASTNQTSMYLCASSSDRGTMTEKLFFGSGTQLSVL.